This is a list of T cell receptor beta chains from one sample in a study of T-cell memory formation after mild COVID-19. Each CDR3 protein is one row after TCRdb ran MiXCR on the 5' RACE reads. The data hold around 470,000 distinct CDR3 sequences, with about 19% observed a single time. The sequenced material came from PBMCs or a T cell subset sorted from them (not recorded which). Source of these receptors: an adult woman who had mild COVID-19 (a few samples of this study predate the infection). Cell type and time point are not known. Both conserved end residues are part of each CDR3. D genes are given only for firm matches. Expanded clones are given a class, and other clones once, few, many or no size at all.

-	TRBJ2-7	few	TRBV7-2	CASSLGPSGYEQYF	TGTGCCAGCAGCTTGGGACCCTCGGGCTACGAGCAGTACTTC
-	TRBJ1-2	few	TRBV24-1	CATSEPGAYGYTF	TGTGCCACCAGTGAACCAGGGGCCTATGGCTACACCTTC
TRBD2	TRBJ2-3	few	TRBV7-3	CASSFAGGLADTQYF	TGTGCCAGCAGCTTCGCGGGAGGGTTGGCAGATACGCAGTATTTT
-	TRBJ2-7	few	TRBV3-1	CASSQAGGWGYEQYF	TGTGCCAGCAGCCAAGCTGGCGGATGGGGGTACGAGCAGTACTTC
-	TRBJ1-1	few	TRBV12-3/TRBV12-4	CASSSSQGWAFF	TGTGCCAGCAGTTCTTCACAGGGCTGGGCTTTCTTT
TRBD1	TRBJ2-2	-	TRBV12-3/TRBV12-4	CASMLPGQGVQELFF	TGTGCCAGCATGCTACCGGGACAGGGCGTTCAGGAGCTGTTTTTT
-	TRBJ2-7	many	TRBV4-2	CASSQPGSYEQYF	TGTGCCAGCAGCCAACCCGGCTCCTACGAGCAGTACTTC
-	TRBJ1-1	-	TRBV7-9	CASSPKDGSWTEAFF	TGTGCCAGCAGCCCAAAGGACGGGAGTTGGACTGAAGCTTTCTTT
-	TRBJ2-7	few	TRBV9	CASSVGQGGAPGEQYF	TGTGCCAGCAGCGTAGGACAGGGAGGGGCCCCGGGCGAGCAGTACTTC
-	TRBJ1-1	few	TRBV5-1	CASTQGDMNTEAFF	TGCGCCAGCACCCAGGGAGATATGAACACTGAAGCTTTCTTT
-	TRBJ2-5	-	TRBV29-1	CSVVGLETQYF	TGCAGCGTTGTGGGGTTAGAGACCCAGTACTTC
TRBD1	TRBJ2-5	few	TRBV24-1	CATSDLGTGLGEETQYF	TGTGCCACCAGTGATTTGGGGACAGGGTTGGGTGAAGAGACCCAGTACTTC
-	TRBJ2-5	few	TRBV12-3/TRBV12-4	CASSNGAEQETQYF	TGTGCCAGCAGTAACGGGGCTGAGCAAGAGACCCAGTACTTC
-	TRBJ2-7	-	TRBV12-3/TRBV12-4	CASSKTQRSSYEQYF	TGTGCCAGCAGTAAGACCCAGCGATCTTCCTACGAGCAGTACTTC
-	TRBJ1-2	-	TRBV5-4	CASSLWSVSNYGYTF	TGTGCCAGCAGCTTGTGGTCAGTTTCTAACTATGGCTACACCTTC
-	TRBJ2-3	-	TRBV3-1	CASSPTGRSTDTQYF	TGTGCCAGCAGCCCAACAGGACGAAGCACAGATACGCAGTATTTT
-	TRBJ2-5	few	TRBV4-1	CASSQAGRGQETQYF	TGCGCCAGCAGCCAAGCCGGTCGGGGGCAAGAGACCCAGTACTTC
-	TRBJ2-1	-	TRBV20-1	CSAIRTTNYNEQFF	TGCAGTGCTATCAGGACTACCAACTACAATGAGCAGTTCTTC
-	TRBJ2-5	-	TRBV24-1	CATSDVGRGQETQYF	TGTGCCACCAGTGATGTAGGACGGGGGCAAGAGACCCAGTACTTC
TRBD2	TRBJ2-4	-	TRBV7-2	CASSTRTSGAKNIQYF	TGTGCCAGCAGCACTAGGACTAGCGGGGCCAAAAACATTCAGTACTTC
-	TRBJ1-5	few	TRBV19	CASSMNSNSNQPQHF	TGTGCCAGTAGTATGAACAGTAATAGCAATCAGCCCCAGCATTTT
TRBD2	TRBJ2-5	-	TRBV7-6	CASSFGGIASLELGETQYF	TGTGCCAGCAGCTTCGGGGGGATAGCGTCTCTGGAGCTAGGGGAGACCCAGTACTTC
TRBD2	TRBJ2-1	-	TRBV9	CASSLTSGRVNEQFF	TGTGCCAGCAGCCTTACTAGCGGGAGGGTCAATGAGCAGTTCTTC
-	TRBJ2-1	-	TRBV19	CASSTSRSKDEQFF	TGTGCCAGTAGTACGTCCCGCTCAAAAGATGAGCAGTTCTTC
-	TRBJ1-5	-	TRBV7-9	CASSSEGGASNQPQHF	TGTGCCAGCAGCAGTGAGGGGGGCGCGAGCAATCAGCCCCAGCATTTT
-	TRBJ2-2	-	TRBV9	CASSVGGRANTGELFF	TGTGCCAGCAGCGTAGGGGGCCGTGCGAACACCGGGGAGCTGTTTTTT